The 29 T cell receptor beta chains listed next were all sequenced from one sample in a study of blood T cell repertoires in COVID-19. Profiling relied on immunoSEQ multiplex PCR, and the TCRdb table lists in-frame clones only, not all of them. The sample records approximately 160,000 clones, around three quarters being singletons. Sequences were obtained from peripheral blood. These receptors all stem from a man in his fifties or sixties with acute or convalescent COVID-19.

The chain links TRBV28 to TRBJ1-3; TRBD1 matches 7 bases. Germline V gene lookup returns CDR1 MDHEN and CDR2 SYDVKM. V dropped 7 bases and J dropped 0; count of bases not matched to a gene: 6. This CDR3 has 15 amino acids. CDR3 in amino acids: CASTPTGASGNTIYF. The CDR3 DNA sequence: TGTGCCAGCACCCCAACAGGGGCCTCTGGAAACACCATATATTTT.

The V and J genes are TRBV29-1 and TRBJ2-5, with a tentative D call TRBD2 (5 bases). Germline assignment: CDR1 SQVTM and CDR2 ANQGSEA. The CDR3 length is 11 residues. Trimming left V 8 bases short and J 5 bases short, with 12 bases between. The CDR3 nucleotides are TGCAGCCTCGGAGGTCGTGAGACCCAGTACTTC. Translation gives CSLGGRETQYF.

This sequence joins TRBV6-2 or TRBV6-3 and TRBJ2-7; the match to TRBD1 covers 10 bases. From germline, CDR1 is MNHEY and CDR2 SVGEGT. The J segment lost 2 bases and the V segment lost 6 bases, leaving 7 bases of the junction unmatched. This CDR3 contains 15 residues. DNA for the CDR3: TGTGCCAGCAGCCGCGGACAGGGGGGGACCTACGAGCAGTACTTC. Protein: CASSRGQGGTYEQYF.

V gene TRBV19 combines with J gene TRBJ2-2; perhaps TRBD2 as D (6 bases). V lost 8 bases and J 2 bases, leaving 15 bases between the germline ends. Germline CDR1 is LNHDA and CDR2 is SQIVND (reference sequence). The CDR3 runs to 15 residues. Here the CDR3 DNA reads TGTGCCAGTCAAGAGGAGGGGTATAACACCGGGGAGCTGTTTTTT. Protein product: CASQEEGYNTGELFF.

The chain joins TRBV10-3 to TRBJ2-7, with TRBD1 matching 9 bases. The CDR3 length is 15 residues. The V gene's germline CDR1 is ENHRY and CDR2 SYGVKD. The trim removed 3 bases at V and 1 base at J, leaving 4 bases unmatched. The DNA of the CDR3 is TGTGCCATCAGTGAAAGGACAGGGGATTCCTACGAGCAGTACTTC. It translates to CAISERTGDSYEQYF.

The V and J genes are TRBV21-1 and TRBJ2-7; TRBD1 was called by the table and not checked on the DNA. TRBV21-1 is a pseudogene segment. This CDR3 has 14 amino acids. CDR3 in DNA: TGTGCCAGCAGCAAAGCTACAGCTAACTACGAGCAGTACTTC. It encodes CASSKATANYEQYF.

The chain carries TRBV7-3 and TRBJ2-1; a possible D gene is TRBD1 (6 bases). Trimming removed 5 bases at V and 6 bases at J, with 17 bases between. The CDR3 totals 15 residues. Per germline, CDR1 SGHTA and CDR2 FQGTGA. The DNA for the CDR3 is TGTGCCAGCAGCCCCATAACAGGGTCCCTCAATGAGCAGTTCTTC. Protein sequence: CASSPITGSLNEQFF.

The chain employs TRBV4-3 and TRBJ2-3, with 11 bases that match TRBD2. This CDR3 contains 18 residues. Looked up from germline, CDR1 is LGHNA and CDR2 is YSLEER. J lost 0 bases, V lost 4 bases, and 9 bases had no gene match. The CDR3: CASSPSDGTSGSTDTQYF. The CDR3 bases are TGCGCCAGCAGCCCATCCGACGGGACTAGCGGAAGCACAGATACGCAGTATTTT.

This sequence joins TRBV10-3 and TRBJ2-1; the D gene is possibly TRBD1 (6 bases). The CDR3 covers 16 residues. CDR1 is ENHRY and CDR2 is SYGVKD in the germline V gene. V gave up 6 bases and J gave up 2 bases, with 17 bases separating them. CDR3 residues: CAISSTTGSAYNEQFF. Here the CDR3 DNA reads TGTGCCATCAGCTCTACCACAGGGAGCGCCTACAATGAGCAGTTCTTC.

V gene TRBV21-1 combines with J gene TRBJ1-1; the listed D gene, TRBD1, was not tested against the DNA. TRBV21-1 is designated a pseudogene. This CDR3 is 17 amino acids long. CDR3 loop: CASSKGPKQGMNTEAFF. DNA for the CDR3: TGTGCCAGCAGCAAAGGGCCCAAACAGGGGATGAACACTGAAGCTTTCTTT.

The chain combines TRBV12-3 or TRBV12-4 with TRBJ2-3; D is undetermined. The CDR3 consists of 13 residues. Trimming left V 1 base short and J 8 bases short, with 10 bases between. The CDR3 DNA reads TGTGCCAGCAGTTTAGAGCTTGAAAGTACGCAGTATTTT. This codes for CASSLELESTQYF.

This rearrangement joins TRBV18 to TRBJ1-1; the D is unclear. Trimming removed 0 bases from V and 1 base from J, with 9 bases in between. CDR1 and CDR2 from the germline V gene are KGHSH and LQKENI. CDR3 length: 15 amino acids. The CDR3 is CASSPPYVANTEAFF. In nucleotides, the CDR3 is TGTGCCAGCTCACCACCTTACGTGGCGAACACTGAAGCTTTCTTT.

The genes are TRBV11-2 and TRBJ2-1, with a tentative D call TRBD1 (6 bases). CDR1 and CDR2 (germline): SGHAT, FQNNGV. Trimming stripped 0 bases from V and 12 bases from J, with 12 bases between. There are 13 residues in the CDR3. The CDR3 nucleotides read TGTGCCAGCAGCTTAGACCATCGAGGGGGGCAGTTCTTC. This gives the protein CASSLDHRGGQFF.

This chain joins TRBV7-9 and TRBJ2-1; 9 nucleotides match TRBD1. The germline gives CDR1 SEHNR, CDR2 FQNEAQ (reference sequence). V was pared by 5 bases and J by 8 bases, with 13 bases of the junction left unmatched. The CDR3 totals 16 residues. CDR3 bases: TGTGCCAGCAGCCCCGCAATCGGGACAGGGTTCGATGAGCAGTTCTTC. It codes for CASSPAIGTGFDEQFF.

Only one count was recorded for this clone. This rearrangement joins TRBV10-2 to TRBJ1-1; D perhaps matches TRBD1 (5 bases). Trimming left V 7 bases short and J 0 bases short, with 21 bases between. CDR3 length: 17 amino acids. Germline values: CDR1 WSHSY, CDR2 SAAADI. The CDR3 DNA reads as TGCGCCAGCAAAGTCACCATAGGGGAGGGGATGAACACTGAAGCTTTCTTT. This codes for CASKVTIGEGMNTEAFF.

The chain is built from TRBV5-8 and TRBJ1-2, with 7 bases lining up with TRBD1. This CDR3 region has 13 residues. With 5 bases clipped from V and 7 bases from J, the junction kept 8 bases outside the gene matches. In germline, CDR1 is SGHTS, CDR2 YDEGEE. The CDR3 DNA is TGTGCCAGCAGTGTGAAGGGGGCGGTTGGCTACACCTTC. It is translated as CASSVKGAVGYTF.

CDR3 loop: CASRNLAGTYEQYF. The CDR3 coding sequence is TGTGCCAGCAGAAATTTGGCAGGGACCTACGAGCAGTACTTC. The rearrangement uses TRBV5-8 and TRBJ2-7, with D tentatively TRBD1 (5 bases). V was pared by 5 bases and J by 2 bases, with 14 bases between. CDR3 length equals 14 residues. CDR1 and CDR2 (germline): SGHTS, YDEGEE.

This clone was counted once. The chain has TRBV9 and TRBJ2-7; 9 bases fit TRBD2. The CDR3 length is 14 residues. Germline assignment: CDR1 SGDLS and CDR2 YYNGEE. V trimming: 5 bases; J trimming: 7 bases; junction bases outside the gene matches: 10. CDR3 sequence reads: CASSDPAGGDEQYF. Here the CDR3 DNA reads TGTGCCAGCAGTGACCCAGCGGGAGGAGATGAGCAGTACTTC. Filled out from reference TRBV9 and TRBJ2-7, the complete variable domain reads DSGVTQTPKHLITATGQRVTLRCSPRSGDLSVYWYQQSLDQGLQFLIQYYNGEERAKGNILERFSAQQFPDLHSELNLSSLELGDSALYFCASSDPAGGDEQYFGPGTRLTVT.

V and J are TRBV11-2 and TRBJ1-2, with 8 bases that match TRBD1. Germline CDR1 SGHAT, CDR2 FQNNGV. This CDR3 contains 17 residues. Trimming took 7 bases from V and 3 from J; bases not matched to a gene: 16. CDR3 sequence: CASTQNKQGGPYYGYTF. CDR3 coding DNA: TGTGCCAGCACCCAGAATAAACAGGGGGGGCCCTACTATGGCTACACCTTC.

The V and J genes are TRBV6-5 and TRBJ1-2, with 9 bases lining up with TRBD1. V dropped 0 bases and J dropped 4; count of bases not matched to a gene: 3. Germline V gene data show CDR1 as MNHEY and CDR2 as SVGAGI. The CDR3 loop spans 15 amino acids. CDR3: CASSYSLQGAYGYTF. The CDR3 DNA follows: TGTGCCAGCAGTTACTCTTTACAGGGGGCCTATGGCTACACCTTC.

The chain carries TRBV6-6 and TRBJ1-1, with TRBD1 as a possible D gene (6 bases). Germline CDR1 reads MNHNY; CDR2 reads SVGAGI (reference sequence). V was pared by 5 bases and J by 8 bases, with 21 bases between. This CDR3 contains 15 residues. The chain's CDR3 is CASSLLQGIKNEAFF. Written as DNA, the CDR3 is TGTGCCAGCAGTCTACTACAGGGAATCAAAAACGAAGCTTTCTTT.

This clone was observed a single time. This rearrangement joins TRBV12-3 or TRBV12-4 to TRBJ2-5; the D is unclear. This CDR3 has 13 residues. V was shortened by 6 bases and J by 4 bases, with 12 bases between the two germline ends. CDR3 residues: CASRESSPETQYF. CDR3 nucleotide sequence: TGTGCCAGCAGGGAGAGCAGCCCAGAGACCCAGTACTTC.

J is TRBJ1-1 and V is TRBV11-2; 12 bases line up with TRBD1. Per the germline V gene, CDR1 is SGHAT and CDR2 is FQNNGV. The J segment lost 1 base and the V segment lost 5 bases, leaving 8 bases of the junction unmatched. The CDR3 length is 17 residues. The CDR3 region is CASSRGQGAKGNTEAFF. CDR3 sequence (DNA): TGTGCCAGCAGCCGGGGACAGGGGGCGAAAGGGAACACTGAAGCTTTCTTT. Full variable domain (missing parts from reference TRBV11-2 and TRBJ1-1): EAGVAQSPRYKIIEKRQSVAFWCNPISGHATLYWYQQILGQGPKLLIQFQNNGVVDDSQLPKDRFSAERLKGVDSTLKIQPAKLEDSAVYLCASSRGQGAKGNTEAFFGQGTRLTVV.

V is TRBV5-1 and J is TRBJ2-2; D is unclear. The CDR3 sequence is 16 residues long. Germline V gives CDR1 SGHRS, CDR2 YFSETQ. V lost 0 bases and J lost 0, with 9 bases in between. The chain's CDR3 is CASSLVSLANTGELFF. As DNA, the CDR3 is TGCGCCAGCAGCTTGGTATCCTTAGCGAACACCGGGGAGCTGTTTTTT.

The chain is built from TRBV9 and TRBJ2-2; no firm D call. Germline V gene data show CDR1 as SGDLS and CDR2 as YYNGEE. This CDR3 comprises 13 residues. Trimming cost V 2 bases and J 3 bases, with 5 bases left between them. The CDR3 DNA follows: TGTGCCAGCAGCGTTAGTCACACCGGGGAGCTGTTTTTT. This encodes CASSVSHTGELFF.

V and J are TRBV24-1 and TRBJ2-3; TRBD2 agrees at 12 bases. The CDR3 loop spans 18 amino acids. Germline assignment: CDR1 KGHDR and CDR2 SFDVKD. Trimming cost V 0 bases and J 2 bases; bases outside gene matches: 5. The CDR3 sequence is CATSDLQTSGGHTDTQYF. CDR3 in DNA: TGTGCCACCAGTGATTTGCAAACTAGCGGGGGGCACACAGATACGCAGTATTTT.

The V gene is TRBV5-6, the J gene TRBJ2-7, with 8 bases identical to TRBD1. Germline V gene data show CDR1 as SGHDT and CDR2 as YYEEEE. The CDR3 totals 13 residues. V lost 4 bases and J lost 4; bases outside the gene matches: 4. The chain's CDR3 is CASSIRGRYEQYF. In DNA, the CDR3 is TGTGCCAGCAGCATCAGGGGGCGGTACGAGCAGTACTTC. The entire variable domain, with the rest obtained from reference TRBV5-6 and TRBJ2-7, is as follows: DAGVTQSPTHLIKTRGQQVTLRCSPKSGHDTVSWYQQALGQGPQFIFQYYEEEERQRGNFPDRFSGHQFPNYSSELNVNALLLGDSALYLCASSIRGRYEQYFGPGTRLTVT.

This clone was counted a few times. V gene TRBV25-1 combines with J gene TRBJ1-5; no firm D call. Germline V gives CDR1 MGHDK, CDR2 SYGVNS. CDR3 length equals 15 residues. With 3 bases removed from V and 4 bases from J, the gap between germline ends came to 13 bases. This chain's CDR3 is CASSEDSGNNQPQHF. CDR3 nucleotide sequence: TGTGCCAGCAGTGAGGACTCGGGTAATAATCAGCCCCAGCATTTT. The full variable domain, its missing parts supplied by reference TRBV25-1 and TRBJ1-5, is EADIYQTPRYLVIGTGKKITLECSQTMGHDKMYWYQQDPGMELHLIHYSYGVNSTEKGDLSSESTVSRIRTEHFPLTLESARPSHTSQYLCASSEDSGNNQPQHFGDGTRLSIL.

The chain carries TRBV25-1 and TRBJ2-3; tentatively, D is TRBD1 (5 bases). The CDR3 length is 15 residues. Germline CDR1 reads MGHDK; CDR2 reads SYGVNS. V lost 3 bases to trimming and J lost 0 bases, with 10 bases between them. CDR3 sequence (DNA): TGTGCCAGCAGTGACCAGACAGCTAGCACAGATACGCAGTATTTT. This codes for CASSDQTASTDTQYF. The full variable domain, its missing parts supplied by reference TRBV25-1 and TRBJ2-3, is EADIYQTPRYLVIGTGKKITLECSQTMGHDKMYWYQQDPGMELHLIHYSYGVNSTEKGDLSSESTVSRIRTEHFPLTLESARPSHTSQYLCASSDQTASTDTQYFGPGTRLTVL.